The 18 T cell receptor beta chains reported below all come from one sample, sequenced in a study of blood T cell repertoires in COVID-19. TCRdb's copy holds only in-frame clones and misses some; the assay was immunoSEQ multiplex PCR. The top ten hold roughly 9.7% of the sample, which has 75,000 to 85,000 clones, 70% to 90% seen once. Material for sequencing was peripheral blood. These receptors were taken from a man aged 55 to 70 with COVID-19, enrolled during active disease.

This clone has more than one count but fewer than ten. V gene TRBV19 combines with J gene TRBJ2-5; no clear D gene. Trimming left V 4 bases short and J 2 bases short, with 26 bases between. Germline CDR1 reads LNHDA; CDR2 reads SQIVND (reference sequence). The CDR3 has 19 amino acids. The CDR3 loop is CASSTRGWVNLNTQETQYF. The CDR3 region has the DNA TGTGCCAGTAGTACCCGCGGTTGGGTCAACCTAAATACACAAGAGACCCAGTACTTC.

V gene TRBV19 combines with J gene TRBJ2-1, with TRBD2 matching 13 bases. In germline, CDR1 is LNHDA, CDR2 SQIVND (reference sequence). CDR3 length: 15 residues. V was pared by 4 bases and J by 9 bases, with 6 bases of the junction left unmatched. This chain's CDR3 is CASSSPGTSGIEQFF. CDR3 bases: TGTGCCAGTAGTAGTCCCGGGACTAGCGGGATTGAGCAGTTCTTC.

This clone was seen once. CDR3: CASSEAPAGRGQETQYF. CDR3 in DNA: TGTGCCAGCAGTGAAGCGCCGGCAGGGCGAGGACAAGAGACCCAGTACTTC. The rearrangement uses TRBV6-1 and TRBJ2-5; D is possibly TRBD1 (5 bases). Trimming removed 0 bases from V and 2 bases from J, with 16 bases in between. The CDR3 is 17 residues long. Germline V gene lookup returns CDR1 MNHNS and CDR2 SASEGT.

The chain combines TRBV5-4 with TRBJ1-4; tentatively, D is TRBD1 (5 bases). Germline V lookup: CDR1 SGHNT, CDR2 YYREEE (reference sequence). The CDR3 has 18 amino acids. V lost 2 bases and J lost 3, with 20 bases in between. DNA of the CDR3: TGTGCCAGCAGCTTTGGACACAAACTGTTGGTGGCTAATGAAAAACTGTTTTTT. Its translation is CASSFGHKLLVANEKLFF.

CDR3 bases: TGTGCCAGCCCGAGGGCGGGGGGGCGATACGAGCAGTACTTC. Its protein is CASPRAGGRYEQYF. The chain uses TRBV5-4 and TRBJ2-7; 9 nucleotides line up with TRBD2. V trimming: 7 bases; J trimming: 4 bases; junction bases outside the gene matches: 9. The CDR3 runs to 14 residues. The germline V gene encodes CDR1 SGHNT and CDR2 YYREEE (reference sequence).

The CDR3 region is CASSMLSQGAWQPQHF. The CDR3 DNA reads as TGTGCCAGTAGTATGCTTTCCCAAGGGGCCTGGCAGCCCCAGCATTTT. This sequence joins TRBV19 and TRBJ1-5; maybe TRBD1 (5 bases). CDR3 size: 16 residues. Deletions cut 3 bases from V and 7 bases from J, with 19 bases between. The germline CDR1 and CDR2 sequences are LNHDA and SQIVND (reference sequence).

V and J are TRBV18 and TRBJ1-6; D remains unclear. The V end was cut by 5 bases, the J end by 7 bases, with 21 bases between. Germline CDR1 and CDR2: KGHSH and LQKENI. The CDR3 runs to 17 residues. The CDR3 sequence: CASSSQIGGNGNSPLHF. In nucleotides, the CDR3 is TGTGCCAGCTCATCCCAAATAGGCGGCAATGGGAATTCACCCCTCCACTTT. Looking up the rest from reference TRBV18 and TRBJ1-6 gives the full variable domain: NAGVMQNPRHLVRRRGQEARLRCSPMKGHSHVYWYRQLPEEGLKFMVYLQKENIIDESGMPKERFSAEFPKEGPSILRIQQVVRGDSAAYFCASSSQIGGNGNSPLHFGNGTRLTVT.

The CDR3 protein is CASSRSGVSYEQYF. The CDR3, as DNA: TGTGCCAGCAGCCGCTCCGGGGTATCCTACGAGCAGTACTTC. This chain joins TRBV6-5 and TRBJ2-7, with D perhaps TRBD2 (5 bases). The V end was cut by 6 bases, the J end by 1 base, with 13 bases between. The CDR3 is made up of 14 amino acids. Germline lookup yields CDR1 MNHEY and CDR2 SVGAGI.

The chain is built from TRBV18 and TRBJ2-5; 10 positions match TRBD2. The CDR3 runs to 15 residues. Germline V gene sequence: CDR1 KGHSH, CDR2 LQKENI. The J segment lost 1 base and the V segment lost 5 bases, leaving 4 bases of the junction unmatched. The CDR3 here is CASSLAGGFQETQYF. The DNA for the CDR3 is TGTGCCAGCTCATTAGCGGGGGGCTTCCAAGAGACCCAGTACTTC.

This clone is a singleton in its sample. The chain employs TRBV5-1 and TRBJ1-1; D not certain. The CDR3 spans 14 residues. V was shortened by 5 bases and J by 5 bases, with 16 bases between the two germline ends. The germline V gene has CDR1 SGHRS and CDR2 YFSETQ. CDR3 region: CASRSNVEVTEAFF. The CDR3 DNA follows: TGCGCCAGCAGGTCCAACGTTGAGGTGACTGAAGCTTTCTTT.

The V and J genes are TRBV6-2 or TRBV6-3 and TRBJ2-3, with 8 bases fitting TRBD1. Looked up from germline, CDR1 is MNHEY and CDR2 is SVGEGT. The CDR3 extends over 18 amino acids. V lost 6 bases and J lost 0; bases outside the gene matches: 14. CDR3 coding DNA: TGTGCCAGCAGCCCCACCCGGGACAGGAGTGCTAGCACAGATACGCAGTATTTT. It translates to CASSPTRDRSASTDTQYF.

The gene calls are TRBV12-5 and TRBJ2-4, with 7 bases lining up with TRBD1. Germline V CDR1 and CDR2: LGHNT, FRNRAP. The CDR3 spans 14 residues. J lost 9 bases, V lost 4 bases, and 9 bases had no gene match. The CDR3 here is CASGSSDRAGIQYF. In DNA form, the CDR3 reads TGTGCTAGTGGTTCCTCCGACAGGGCGGGCATTCAGTACTTC.

This chain joins TRBV24-1 and TRBJ2-7; 7 bases agree with TRBD2. The CDR3 is 15 amino acids. Germline V gene sequence: CDR1 KGHDR, CDR2 SFDVKD. Trimming cost V 5 bases and J 0 bases; bases outside gene matches: 6. The CDR3 reads CATSGEGALSYEQYF. As DNA, the CDR3 is TGTGCCACCAGTGGGGAGGGTGCCCTCTCCTACGAGCAGTACTTC.

This clone was detected a few times. The chain joins TRBV15 to TRBJ1-1, with a possible D match to TRBD1 (6 bases). There are 14 residues in the CDR3. V was pared by 8 bases and J by 7 bases, with 20 bases between. Germline V gene data show CDR1 as LNHNV and CDR2 as YYDKDF (reference sequence). The CDR3 here is CATGVDRTINEAFF. CDR3 sequence (DNA): TGTGCCACCGGCGTAGACAGGACGATTAATGAAGCTTTCTTT.

The J gene is TRBJ2-2, the V gene TRBV5-4; 12 positions match TRBD2. CDR1 is SGHNT, CDR2 YYREEE, per germline (reference sequence). The V and J ends lost 4 bases and 2 bases, in that order; junction bases with no gene match: 6. This CDR3 region has 17 residues. The CDR3 nucleotides read TGTGCCAGCAGCCTACCGGGACTAGCGGGCAACACCGGGGAGCTGTTTTTT. Translating it yields CASSLPGLAGNTGELFF.

The CDR3 here is CASSSRGNGNIQYF. The CDR3 DNA reads as TGTGCCAGCAGCAGCAGGGGAAACGGGAACATTCAGTACTTC. This sequence joins TRBV21-1 and TRBJ2-4; TRBD1 was called by the table and not checked on the DNA. TRBV21-1 corresponds to a pseudogene. This CDR3 comprises 14 residues.

This chain joins TRBV5-5 and TRBJ1-2; 8 nucleotides align to TRBD1. Germline V lookup: CDR1 SGHKS, CDR2 YYEKEE (reference sequence). The CDR3 is 17 residues long. J lost 2 bases, V lost 5 bases, and 14 bases had no gene match. DNA of the CDR3: TGTGCCAGCAGACTTCGGACAGGGATACTAGACAACTATGGCTACACCTTC. Amino acids: CASRLRTGILDNYGYTF.

The chain's CDR3 is CASSSETTGGEKLFF. The CDR3 region has the DNA TGTGCCAGCAGCTCGGAGACTACAGGGGGTGAAAAACTGTTTTTT. The J gene is TRBJ1-4, the V gene TRBV7-9, with 8 positions matching TRBD1. The germline gives CDR1 SEHNR, CDR2 FQNEAQ (reference sequence). The CDR3 totals 15 residues. The junction had 8 bases not matched to a gene; V was cut back by 4 bases and J by 7 bases. Together with reference TRBV7-9 and TRBJ1-4, the CDR3 gives the full variable domain: DTGVSQNPRHKITKRGQNVTFRCDPISEHNRLYWYRQTLGQGPEFLTYFQNEAQLEKSRLLSDRFSAERPKGSFSTLEIQRTEQGDSAMYLCASSSETTGGEKLFFGSGTQLSVL.